This T cell receptor (beta chain) was identified in a study of STAT5B mutations in CD4+ large granular lymphocyte leukemia. The overall study: Healthy donors showed HLA-associated enrichment of the CDR3 'QG' motif. The study, taken as a whole, reports: CD4-sorted patient repertoires seemed more clonal than healthy CD4+ repertoires.

Comment on this clone: Its antigen is unidentified.

The data were produced by immunoSEQ multiplex PCR, yet TCRdb's version contains in-frame clones alone and is incomplete. The sample yields 15,000 to 20,000 clones, approximately 84% seen once. V lost 4 bases, J lost 0 bases, and 1 base stayed unmatched. Germline V gene sequence: CDR1 SGHNT, CDR2 YYREEE (reference sequence). The CDR3 length is 15 residues. The chain is built from TRBV5-4 and TRBJ2-3, with TRBD2 matching over 11 bases. The specimen sequenced was CD4+ T cells from blood buffy coats. The TCR sequence derives from a human donor in good health. The CDR3 loop is CASSRTSGSTDTQYF. The CDR3 coding sequence is TGTGCCAGCAGCCGGACTAGCGGGAGCACAGATACGCAGTATTTT.